These 22 T cell receptor beta chains originate from one sample sequenced in a study of CD8 T cells in ankylosing spondylitis. Study outcomes and limitations: Characteristic of ankylosing spondylitis blood, it appeared, was a TCR beta motif comprising 7 to 9 highly homologous variants.

TCRdb passed the 5' RACE reads through MiXCR, listing each CDR3 protein once. Among around 490,000 distinct CDR3 sequences listed, under 5.5% were seen once. These TCRs are of unknown antigen specificity. Source material: blood, either unsorted or a sorted T cell fraction (not recorded which). The receptors here all came from a male donor with ankylosing spondylitis.

Only a few counts were recorded for this clonotype. V is TRBV28 and J is TRBJ2-2; D perhaps matches TRBD1 (6 bases). Looked up from germline, CDR1 is MDHEN and CDR2 is SYDVKM. The CDR3 covers 14 residues. V was pared by 7 bases and J by 4 bases, with 13 bases between. This chain's CDR3 is CASIYTGFTGELFF. In nucleotides, the CDR3 is TGTGCCAGCATCTACACAGGGTTCACCGGGGAGCTGTTTTTT.

This clonotype was found many times. The gene calls are TRBV24-1 and TRBJ2-1; TRBD2 aligns across 14 bases. V was pared by 3 bases and J by 9 bases, with 6 bases of the junction left unmatched. Germline V gene lookup returns CDR1 KGHDR and CDR2 SFDVKD. The CDR3 sequence is 16 residues long. This CDR3 reads CATSDAGLAGVIEQFF. The CDR3 nucleotides read TGTGCCACCAGTGATGCGGGACTAGCGGGAGTAATTGAGCAGTTCTTC.

This clonotype was observed many times. The J gene is TRBJ2-7, the V gene TRBV18; unclear D gene. The germline V gene has CDR1 KGHSH and CDR2 LQKENI. Trimming cost V 0 bases and J 2 bases, with 2 bases left between them. This CDR3 is built from 12 residues. The CDR3: CASSPPTYEQYF. DNA for the CDR3: TGTGCCAGCTCACCACCGACCTACGAGCAGTACTTC.

This clonotype was observed many times. The chain couples TRBV4-3 to TRBJ2-2; D is ambiguous. CDR1 is LGHNA, CDR2 YSLEER, per germline. The CDR3 contains 17 residues. Trimming stripped 1 base from V and 5 bases from J, with 17 bases between. CDR3 DNA: TGCGCCAGCAGCCAAGGTTTGAGGCAGGACCAAACCGGGGAGCTGTTTTTT. Amino acids: CASSQGLRQDQTGELFF.

The CDR3 sequence is CASSAAGETQYF. In nucleotides, the CDR3 is TGTGCCAGCAGCGCCGCCGGTGAGACCCAGTACTTC. The chain combines TRBV12-3 or TRBV12-4 with TRBJ2-5; D uncertain. The V gene lost 6 bases and the J gene lost 5 bases, with 10 bases spanning the gap. The CDR3 totals 12 residues.

The CDR3 here is CCSSGQAGGWSSYNEQFF. Here the CDR3 DNA reads TGCTGCTCCTCGGGCCAGGCTGGGGGGTGGAGCTCCTACAATGAGCAGTTCTTC. The J gene is TRBJ2-1, the V gene TRBV20-1; D possibly corresponds to TRBD2 (6 bases). The germline V gene encodes CDR1 DFQATT and CDR2 SNEGSKA (reference sequence). The CDR3 is made up of 18 amino acids.

This clonotype occurred many times. V gene TRBV4-2 combines with J gene TRBJ1-2; unclear D gene. Trimming removed 0 bases from V and 6 bases from J, with 11 bases in between. CDR1 and CDR2 (germline): LGHNA, YNFKEQ. The CDR3 contains 14 residues. The CDR3 DNA reads as TGTGCCAGCAGCCAAGATTGGCAGGAAGATGGCTACACCTTC. Protein sequence: CASSQDWQEDGYTF.

This clonotype was detected ten times or more. This chain connects TRBV4-1 to TRBJ1-5, with 8 positions matching TRBD1. Germline CDR1 is MGHRA and CDR2 is YSYEKL. The CDR3 spans 17 residues. The V gene end was trimmed by 3 bases and the J gene end by 4 bases; junction bases not matched to a gene: 11. The CDR3 is CASSHPEQGGLNQPQHF. CDR3 sequence (DNA): TGCGCCAGCAGCCATCCCGAACAGGGGGGCCTTAATCAGCCCCAGCATTTT.

This clonotype has at least ten counts. V gene TRBV5-5 combines with J gene TRBJ2-5; D perhaps matches TRBD2 (7 bases). This CDR3 is built from 13 residues. Trimming removed 6 bases at V and 4 bases at J, with 13 bases between. Germline V gene data show CDR1 as SGHKS and CDR2 as YYEKEE (reference sequence). In DNA, the CDR3 is TGTGCCAGCATTGCAGGGGAGGGAGAGACCCAGTACTTC. Its translation is CASIAGEGETQYF.

The sample holds many counts of this clonotype. The chain combines TRBV10-3 with TRBJ1-2; D gene ambiguous. Per the germline V gene, CDR1 is ENHRY and CDR2 is SYGVKD. The CDR3 sequence is 16 residues long. Deletions cut 2 bases from V and 4 bases from J, with 17 bases between. CDR3 residues: CAISEPTGKAGYGYTF. The CDR3 nucleotides read TGTGCCATCAGTGAGCCGACGGGAAAGGCCGGCTATGGCTACACCTTC.

Many counts were recorded for this clonotype. The chain recombines TRBV7-2 with TRBJ1-3; unclear D gene. The CDR3 has 16 amino acids. Trimming stripped 3 bases from V and 0 bases from J, with 12 bases between. Germline-derived CDR1 and CDR2 are SGHTA and FQGNSA. CDR3 coding DNA: TGTGCCAGCAGCTTTCGGTTAGACTACTCTGGAAACACCATATATTTT. Protein product: CASSFRLDYSGNTIYF.

There are many counts of this clonotype. V is TRBV29-1 and J is TRBJ2-1; TRBD2 aligns across 10 bases. The V and J ends lost 4 bases and 0 bases, in that order; junction bases with no gene match: 3. CDR1 SQVTM and CDR2 ANQGSEA come from the germline V gene. This CDR3 has 15 residues. Here the CDR3 DNA reads TGCAGCGTTGGAAGCGGGAGGGGCTCCTACAATGAGCAGTTCTTC. Amino acids: CSVGSGRGSYNEQFF.

At least ten counts were recorded for this clonotype. The V call is TRBV5-1, the J call TRBJ1-5, with a tentative D call TRBD1 (5 bases). CDR1 SGHRS and CDR2 YFSETQ come from the germline V gene. The CDR3 sequence is 13 residues long. Trimming removed 1 base from V and 5 bases from J, with 7 bases in between. The CDR3 region has the DNA TGCGCCAGCAGCTTGACGGGGCATCAGCCCCAGCATTTT. Its protein is CASSLTGHQPQHF.

The sample holds many counts of this clonotype. CDR3 residues: CSASGQTPGSYNEQFF. As DNA, the CDR3 is TGCAGTGCTTCGGGACAGACCCCTGGGTCCTACAATGAGCAGTTCTTC. This rearrangement joins TRBV20-1 to TRBJ2-1; 7 bases align to TRBD1. This CDR3 is 16 amino acids long. V was clipped by 5 bases and J by 1 base; unmatched bases: 11. The germline gives CDR1 DFQATT, CDR2 SNEGSKA (reference sequence).

This clonotype has at least ten counts. The V call is TRBV4-1, the J call TRBJ2-2; D gene uncertain. Trimming cost V 4 bases and J 1 base, with 7 bases left between them. Per the germline V gene, CDR1 is MGHRA and CDR2 is YSYEKL. The CDR3 is made up of 14 amino acids. CDR3 residues: CASSPIRNTGELFF. CDR3 DNA sequence: TGCGCCAGCAGCCCGATCAGGAACACCGGGGAGCTGTTTTTT.

This clonotype was recorded at least ten times. V gene TRBV29-1 combines with J gene TRBJ2-1; TRBD2 agrees at 8 bases. The CDR3 covers 15 residues. V was clipped by 7 bases and J by 0 bases; unmatched bases: 8. CDR1 is SQVTM, CDR2 ANQGSEA, per germline. CDR3 nucleotide sequence: TGCAGCGCCGATACTAGCGGTTACTCCTACAATGAGCAGTTCTTC. This encodes CSADTSGYSYNEQFF.

This clonotype was seen at least ten times. The chain uses TRBV11-1 and TRBJ2-1, with no clear D. CDR3 length: 19 residues. V was trimmed by 4 bases and J by 0 bases, leaving 22 bases between them. Germline lookup yields CDR1 SGHAT and CDR2 FQDESV (reference sequence). CDR3 coding DNA: TGTGCCAGCAGCTCACAGCCACACAGTAGTCGGAGCTCCTACAATGAGCAGTTCTTC. It is translated as CASSSQPHSSRSSYNEQFF.

This clonotype was counted many times. The chain recombines TRBV7-2 with TRBJ2-7; 13 bases map to TRBD2. The trim removed 6 bases at V and 5 bases at J, leaving 7 bases unmatched. Germline V gene sequence: CDR1 SGHTA, CDR2 FQGNSA. The CDR3 has 15 amino acids. The CDR3 spells CASSFQGLAGNEQYF. For the CDR3, the DNA is TGTGCCAGCAGTTTCCAGGGACTAGCGGGAAACGAGCAGTACTTC.

This clonotype was seen at least ten times. The CDR3 region is CASSLWDRGYNEQFF. For the CDR3, the DNA is TGTGCCAGCAGCCTTTGGGACAGGGGGTACAATGAGCAGTTCTTC. This chain joins TRBV7-2 and TRBJ2-1; TRBD1 aligns across 11 bases. The CDR3 is made up of 15 amino acids. Germline V gives CDR1 SGHTA, CDR2 FQGNSA. Germline trimming cut 5 bases from V and 4 bases from J; bases unmatched to any gene: 4.

The V gene is TRBV28, the J gene TRBJ2-6; possible D gene TRBD1, 5 bases. Trimming shortened V by 2 bases and J by 0 bases, and 14 bases separated the two germline ends. The CDR3 is 18 amino acids. CDR1 and CDR2 from the germline V gene are MDHEN and SYDVKM. The CDR3 nucleotides are TGTGCCAGCAGTTTAATAAGGCCAGGGCCCTCTGGGGCCAACGTCCTGACTTTC. Translating it yields CASSLIRPGPSGANVLTF.

The V call is TRBV20-1, the J call TRBJ1-1; D is perhaps TRBD1 (6 bases). Germline loops: CDR1 DFQATT, CDR2 SNEGSKA (reference sequence). The CDR3 is 15 amino acids. Trimming removed 2 bases from V and 2 bases from J, with 15 bases in between. The CDR3 DNA reads as TGCAGTGCTAGATCTACTCGGGACATTAACACTGAAGCTTTCTTT. Translated: CSARSTRDINTEAFF.

There are a few counts of this clonotype. The chain combines TRBV4-2 with TRBJ2-2, with a tentative D call TRBD2 (6 bases). Germline CDR1 is LGHNA and CDR2 is YNFKEQ. V was cut by 1 base and J by 5 bases, with 14 bases left in between. The CDR3 is made up of 16 amino acids. CDR3 sequence: CASSQGWPSDTGELFF. Here the CDR3 DNA reads TGTGCCAGCAGCCAAGGGTGGCCTAGCGATACCGGGGAGCTGTTTTTT.